What follows describes a single TCR beta chain. As yet, its antigen is unknown. A second PCR of roughly 7 to 11 cycles used a sample-barcoded 5' primer and a J-beta primer mix. A 12-random-nucleotide template-switch adaptor tagged each cDNA molecule. TCRdb reprocessed the 5' RACE reads with MiXCR, giving one entry per CDR3 protein. The sample shows around 1,800,000 distinct CDR3 sequences, around 42% of them seen only once. This entry belongs to a study of blood T cells in healthy people across ages. Study-wide results and caveats: Naive T cell percentage and TCR beta diversity correlated strongly. Per million T cells, TCR beta diversity dropped about linearly as age rose.

Germline V gene data show CDR1 as SNHLY and CDR2 as FYNNEI. The CDR3 is 13 residues long. Trimming took off 7 bases at V and 0 bases at J, with 6 bases between the two ends. The receptor was derived from a human donor in good health. Input material: blood. The chain has TRBV2 and TRBJ1-4; D not certain. The CDR3 nucleotides read TGTGCCAGCAAGGATGCAACTAATGAAAAACTGTTTTTT. Translation: CASKDATNEKLFF.